This is a list of T cell receptor beta chains from one sample in a study of cytomegalovirus exposure and HLA in healthy donors. TCRdb's table, derived via immunoSEQ multiplex PCR, lists solely in-frame clones and lacks some. The data contain 120,000 or so clones, approximately 74% of them singletons. The sample consisted of PBMCs. All receptors derive from a man aged 35 to 55 in good health and CMV-seropositive. CDR3s include the opening cysteine and the closing phenylalanine or tryptophan.

v_gene: TRBV28; CDR3aa: CASSSLAGAHEQYF
v_gene: TRBV19; CDR3aa: CASKLRTGNTEAFF
v_gene: TRBV7-2; CDR3aa: CASSLRAGVSYNEQFF
v_gene: TRBV12-5; CDR3aa: CASGSGTGRNSPLHF
v_gene: TRBV6-5; CDR3aa: CASRSGNQPQHF
v_gene: TRBV28; CDR3aa: CASSSGQNTGELFF
v_gene: TRBV6-5; CDR3aa: CASSYRGQENYGYTF
v_gene: TRBV7-6; CDR3aa: CASSPIVVEAFF
v_gene: TRBV6-6; CDR3aa: CASSLKRGTGELFF
v_gene: TRBV2; CDR3aa: CASSGRAKGTYNEQFF
v_gene: TRBV9; CDR3aa: CASSVARGPGETQYF
v_gene: TRBV25-1; CDR3aa: CASSLAGTKAAPLHF
v_gene: TRBV6-5; CDR3aa: CASRKGTVKTQPQHF
v_gene: TRBV5-1; CDR3aa: CASSWTSGYNEQFF
v_gene: TRBV2; CDR3aa: CASSAGTGILYGYTF
v_gene: TRBV5-6; CDR3aa: CASSLGPGEDYGYTF
v_gene: TRBV6-5; CDR3aa: CASSQEGAGANVLTF
v_gene: TRBV10-2; CDR3aa: CASSYAGTPGDEQFF
v_gene: TRBV5-1; CDR3aa: CASSLVVAGNEQFF
v_gene: TRBV19; CDR3aa: CASKRSDWNQPQHF
v_gene: TRBV12-5; CDR3aa: CASGLVSGVTLSGNTIYF
v_gene: TRBV9; CDR3aa: CASSVAKNTEAFF
v_gene: TRBV6-5; CDR3aa: CASSYSNEQFF
v_gene: TRBV18; CDR3aa: CASQGAANEKLFF
v_gene: TRBV13; CDR3aa: CASSSPTGRTYEQYF
v_gene: TRBV28; CDR3aa: CASSTITTGTGYIEDYNEQFF
v_gene: TRBV4-2; CDR3aa: CASSQDVGGAFWEQFF
v_gene: TRBV29-1; CDR3aa: CSVVRRLAGGKGETQYF
v_gene: TRBV11-2; CDR3aa: CASSLDAAGTNTGELFF
v_gene: TRBV6-5; CDR3aa: CASRPQGNTQYF
v_gene: TRBV4-1; CDR3aa: CASSQQGQGSYEQYF
v_gene: TRBV18; CDR3aa: CASSSWDRGHEQYF
v_gene: TRBV13; CDR3aa: CASRPQGSGNTIYF
v_gene: TRBV5-1; CDR3aa: CASSLDVGDTGELFF
v_gene: TRBV4-2; CDR3aa: CASSQEAVRYEQYF
v_gene: TRBV28; CDR3aa: CASSSWTSGSNYNEQFF
v_gene: TRBV9; CDR3aa: CASSPTGSADGNTIYF
v_gene: TRBV19; CDR3aa: CASSITGGVETQYF
v_gene: TRBV28; CDR3aa: CASSFPGDQPQHF
v_gene: TRBV7-9; CDR3aa: CASRDSREDTQYF
v_gene: TRBV10-3; CDR3aa: CAISAQVGVNEQFF
v_gene: TRBV29-1; CDR3aa: CSTTDRAGEQYF
v_gene: TRBV28; CDR3aa: CASSPLTGFREKLFF
v_gene: TRBV18; CDR3aa: CASSPISGELFF
v_gene: TRBV5-5; CDR3aa: CASSLRQGALYGYTF
v_gene: TRBV11-3; CDR3aa: CASSLGHSYEQYF
v_gene: TRBV6-8; CDR3aa: CASRRPGTPPSNQPQHF
v_gene: TRBV5-6; CDR3aa: CASTPGLGGYEQYF
v_gene: TRBV11-2; CDR3aa: CASSPEETQYF
v_gene: TRBV7-9; CDR3aa: CASSLIAAGGNSYNEQFF
v_gene: TRBV5-6; CDR3aa: CASSLETQGNYSPLHF